The next 22 T cell receptor beta chains were all read from a single sample in a study of low-dose radiotherapy and immunotherapy resistance in tumors. Stated time point: after trial treatment. Treatment here: LDRT plus nivolumab, ipilimumab, low-dose cyclophosphamide and aspirin (RACIN trial). With a V-primer adapter and a constant-region primer, TCRs were amplified for about 20 PCR cycles. Each CDR3 protein is one row after TCRdb ran MiXCR on the reads. The sample contains 40,000 to 65,000 distinct CDR3 sequences, roughly a third of which appear only once. Source: PBMCs, taken after low-dose radiotherapy plus immunotherapy. The receptor set was obtained from a male donor with rectosigmoid adenocarcinoma.

This clonotype was seen repeatedly, ten times or more. This chain connects TRBV7-8 to TRBJ1-1; the match to TRBD1 covers 7 bases. Germline V gene data show CDR1 as SGHVS and CDR2 as FQNEAQ. The CDR3 loop spans 14 amino acids. The junction had 2 bases not matched to a gene; V was cut back by 3 bases and J by 1 base. DNA for the CDR3: TGTGCCAGCAGCTTGAGGACAGGGAACACTGAAGCTTTCTTT. Translation gives CASSLRTGNTEAFF.

This clonotype was counted ten times or more. The rearrangement links TRBV6-2 or TRBV6-3 to TRBJ2-6, with 7 bases that match TRBD1. The J segment lost 0 bases and the V segment lost 0 bases, leaving 8 bases of the junction unmatched. Per the germline V gene, CDR1 is MNHEY and CDR2 is SVGEGT. The CDR3 is made up of 19 amino acids. CDR3 sequence reads: CASSYSTGFGSSGANVLTF. The CDR3 DNA follows: TGTGCCAGCAGTTACTCGACAGGGTTCGGAAGCTCTGGGGCCAACGTCCTGACTTTC.

This clonotype was counted many times. The chain joins TRBV12-3 or TRBV12-4 to TRBJ2-3; 9 nucleotides agree with TRBD2. The CDR3 covers 16 residues. V lost 3 bases, J lost 3 bases, and 7 bases stayed unmatched. The CDR3 DNA reads as TGTGCCAGCAGTTTGGTCGCGGGAGGGCCTACAGATACGCAGTATTTT. This encodes CASSLVAGGPTDTQYF.

Comment on this clonotype: This likely stems from a read error, as it lies one base from a far larger clone. This chain links TRBV9 with TRBJ2-7; D is perhaps TRBD1 or TRBD2 (7 bases each). Germline V gene data show CDR1 as SGDLS and CDR2 as YYNGEE. Trimming removed 0 bases from V and 7 bases from J, with 17 bases in between. The CDR3 runs 15 residues. The CDR3 protein is CASSVGQGGDNEQYF. In DNA, the CDR3 is TGTGCCAGCAGCGTAGGGCAGGGGGGGGATAATGAGCAGTACTTC.

This clonotype was picked up many times. The chain has TRBV12-3 or TRBV12-4 and TRBJ2-1; 8 nucleotides align to TRBD1. The length of the CDR3 is 14 residues. V shed 5 bases and J 2 bases; nucleotides not matched to a gene: 2. The CDR3 nucleotides read TGTGCCAGCAGTGCCAGGGGGCCCTACAATGAGCAGTTCTTC. Protein sequence: CASSARGPYNEQFF.

This clonotype occurred many times. V and J are TRBV6-2 or TRBV6-3 and TRBJ2-1, with a possible D match to TRBD1 (6 bases). The CDR3 has 15 residues. The germline V and J ends were trimmed by 5 bases and 4 bases, with 15 bases remaining between them. Germline V gene lookup returns CDR1 MNHEY and CDR2 SVGEGT. The CDR3 here is CASSEPEGVYNEQFF. DNA for the CDR3: TGTGCCAGCAGTGAGCCAGAGGGGGTTTACAATGAGCAGTTCTTC.

This clonotype occurred many times. The rearrangement joins TRBV28 to TRBJ2-6, with D possibly TRBD2 on 6 matching bases. Germline-derived CDR1 and CDR2 are MDHEN and SYDVKM. The CDR3 consists of 15 residues. Trimming took off 10 bases at V and 3 bases at J, with 16 bases between the two ends. The CDR3 nucleotides read TGTGCCACCACCAACCCGGGGGTTGGGGCCAACGTCCTGACTTTC. This translates into CATTNPGVGANVLTF.

The chain has TRBV14 and TRBJ2-3, with TRBD2 matching over 12 bases. V dropped 4 bases and J dropped 2; count of bases not matched to a gene: 4. The CDR3 has 16 amino acids. The germline V gene encodes CDR1 SGHDN and CDR2 FVKESK. The CDR3 sequence: CASSPLAGGVTDTQYF. CDR3 DNA sequence: TGTGCCAGCAGCCCCCTAGCGGGGGGGGTCACAGATACGCAGTATTTT.

V usage is TRBV5-1 and J usage is TRBJ2-7; 10 positions match TRBD2. Germline CDR1 reads SGHRS; CDR2 reads YFSETQ. The CDR3 has 15 amino acids. V shed 2 bases and J 5 bases; nucleotides not matched to a gene: 7. This CDR3 reads CASSLAGGPGHEQYF. In DNA form, the CDR3 reads TGCGCCAGCAGCTTAGCGGGAGGGCCGGGCCACGAGCAGTACTTC.

For this clonotype: Because the CDR3's place on the DNA is in doubt, the DNA is left out and the CDR3 is given as listed by TCRdb. The chain employs TRBV9 and TRBJ1-4; TRBD1 reflects the table's D call only, with no check against the DNA. The CDR3 has 14 amino acids, counting both end residues. The germline V gene encodes CDR1 SGDLS and CDR2 YYNGEE. The CDR3 reads CASLKQGGRKTVFF.

The chain is built from TRBV3-1 and TRBJ2-5; 7 bases are a match to TRBD1. Germline V gene data show CDR1 as LGHDT and CDR2 as YNNKEL (reference sequence). Trimming at V came to 2 bases and at J to 4 bases, leaving 4 bases not matched to a gene. The CDR3 has 14 residues. This chain's CDR3 is CASSQNRGGETQYF. CDR3 in DNA: TGTGCCAGCAGCCAAAACAGGGGTGGAGAGACCCAGTACTTC.

Comment on this clonotype: A far larger clone is just one base off, so this is likely a read error. The chain uses TRBV7-9 and TRBJ1-6, with D perhaps TRBD1 (6 bases). The CDR3 is 15 amino acids. V dropped 5 bases and J dropped 5 bases, with 13 bases sitting between them. The germline CDR1 and CDR2 sequences are SEHNR and FQNEAQ (reference sequence). CDR3 DNA: TGTGCCAGCAGCAACAGGGCTATAGATAATTCACCCCTCCACTTT. The encoded protein is CASSNRAIDNSPLHF.

This clonotype has just a few counts. The chain combines TRBV7-8 with TRBJ1-1; the D gene is possibly TRBD1 (5 bases). CDR3 size: 19 residues. CDR1 and CDR2 from the germline V gene are SGHVS and FQNEAQ. Trimming left V 7 bases short and J 1 base short, with 28 bases between. In DNA, the CDR3 is TGTGCCAGCACCCTAGGGCAGGGCTTTGATCGAGGATGGAACACTGAAGCTTTCTTT. This sequence encodes CASTLGQGFDRGWNTEAFF.

The V and J genes are TRBV19 and TRBJ1-3; 9 positions agree with TRBD1. Germline CDR1 and CDR2: LNHDA and SQIVND (reference sequence). V lost 7 bases, J lost 1 base, and 17 bases stayed unmatched. CDR3 size: 19 residues. The CDR3 protein is CASNPSFLQGAKSGNTIYF. The CDR3 DNA sequence: TGTGCCAGTAATCCCTCCTTCTTACAGGGGGCGAAGTCTGGAAACACCATATATTTT.

This clonotype was observed many times. The chain carries TRBV7-9 and TRBJ2-7, with D perhaps TRBD1 (5 bases). Germline CDR1 reads SEHNR; CDR2 reads FQNEAQ (reference sequence). V was clipped by 1 base and J by 0 bases, with 7 bases between them. CDR3 length: 14 residues. CDR3: CASSLVQGSYEQYF. The CDR3 DNA is TGTGCCAGCAGCTTAGTTCAGGGCTCCTACGAGCAGTACTTC. The full variable domain, in which reference TRBV7-9 and TRBJ2-7 provide the parts outside the CDR3, is DTGVSQNPRHKITKRGQNVTFRCDPISEHNRLYWYRQTLGQGPEFLTYFQNEAQLEKSRLLSDRFSAERPKGSFSTLEIQRTEQGDSAMYLCASSLVQGSYEQYFGPGTRLTVT.

In this sample, this clonotype turned up many times. The J gene is TRBJ1-2, the V gene TRBV7-2; D is uncertain. V lost 4 bases and J 4 bases, leaving 16 bases between the germline ends. The CDR3 is 15 residues long. Germline lookup yields CDR1 SGHTA and CDR2 FQGNSA. This CDR3 reads CASSSPEGSGYGYTF. The DNA for the CDR3 is TGTGCCAGCAGCTCCCCGGAGGGTTCGGGCTATGGCTACACCTTC.

This clonotype showed up many times. This rearrangement joins TRBV6-2 or TRBV6-3 to TRBJ1-5; D is ambiguous. The germline CDR1 and CDR2 sequences are MNHEY and SVGEGT. V was trimmed by 8 bases and J by 1 base, leaving 9 bases between them. The CDR3 length is 13 residues. CDR3 DNA: TGTGCCAGCCTCTATCAGAGCAATCAGCCCCAGCATTTT. Amino acid sequence: CASLYQSNQPQHF.

The chain is built from TRBV7-3 and TRBJ2-7; no reliable D call. The V end was cut by 1 base, the J end by 2 bases, with 9 bases between. Germline values: CDR1 SGHTA, CDR2 FQGTGA. The CDR3 sequence is 14 residues long. CDR3 DNA sequence: TGTGCCAGCAGCTTAAACAGAAGGCCCTACGAGCAGTACTTC. It yields the protein CASSLNRRPYEQYF.

This rearrangement joins TRBV7-9 to TRBJ2-1; 12 bases line up with TRBD2. The germline gives CDR1 SEHNR, CDR2 FQNEAQ (reference sequence). This CDR3 is 16 amino acids long. With V trimmed by 4 bases and J by 2 bases, 3 bases remained unmatched. The CDR3 protein is CASSSASGRAYNEQFF. CDR3 in DNA: TGTGCCAGCAGCTCCGCTAGCGGGAGGGCCTACAATGAGCAGTTCTTC.

This clonotype was seen at least ten times. The V gene is TRBV28, the J gene TRBJ2-7, with 8 nucleotides matching TRBD2. This CDR3 region has 13 residues. V was clipped by 5 bases and J by 4 bases; unmatched bases: 4. Germline assignment: CDR1 MDHEN and CDR2 SYDVKM. The CDR3 DNA reads TGTGCCAGCAGTCTTAGCGGGGTGTACGAGCAGTACTTC. Protein sequence: CASSLSGVYEQYF.

This clonotype was counted at least ten times. The V call is TRBV28, the J call TRBJ2-7, with TRBD2 matching 9 bases. The CDR3 loop spans 14 amino acids. Germline CDR1 reads MDHEN; CDR2 reads SYDVKM. The ends lost 7 bases at V and 7 bases at J; junction bases unmatched: 11. CDR3 coding DNA: TGTGCCAGCAACGTAGCGGGAGAGGACTTGGAGCAGTACTTC. This gives the protein CASNVAGEDLEQYF.

This clonotype was seen many times. V gene TRBV7-9 combines with J gene TRBJ2-5; 9 nucleotides match TRBD2. The germline gives CDR1 SEHNR, CDR2 FQNEAQ (reference sequence). With 6 bases clipped from V and 4 bases from J, the junction kept 6 bases outside the gene matches. The CDR3 is 14 residues long. This chain's CDR3 is CASRGSGSGETQYF. The CDR3 coding sequence is TGTGCCAGCAGAGGTAGCGGGAGTGGAGAGACCCAGTACTTC.